This T cell receptor beta chain was recorded in a study of T-cell memory formation after mild COVID-19. Study as a whole: Across donors, TCR clusters were largely donor specific. Study-level points and caveats: Largely, contracting CD4+ clones fell within CM and EM, and contracting CD8+ clones within EMRA. Some clones that responded turned up in pre-infection memory, which suggests that cross-reactive memory joined in.

5'RACE, which relied on constant-segment primers, yielded TCR alpha and TCR beta cDNA libraries carrying sample barcodes and UMIs. TCRdb itself ran the 5' RACE reads through MiXCR, one entry per CDR3 protein. The sample contains fewer than 700,000 distinct CDR3 sequences, roughly 18% of which appear only once. About this clonotype: Antigen: not known.

The TCR was taken from an adult woman who had mild COVID-19 (a few samples of this study predate the infection). Cell type and time point are not known. The sequencing sample was made of PBMCs or a T cell subset sorted from them (not recorded which).

The CDR3 DNA sequence: TGTGCCAGCAGTCAAGCGACAGGAGGCTACGAGCAGTACTTC. It specifies CASSQATGGYEQYF. This chain links TRBV6-6 with TRBJ2-7, with D tentatively TRBD1 (6 bases). CDR3 length: 14 residues. Deletions cut 5 bases from V and 3 bases from J, with 14 bases between. The V gene's germline CDR1 is MNHNY and CDR2 SVGAGI (reference sequence).